This T cell receptor (beta chain) originates from a study of blood T cell repertoires in COVID-19. The CDR3 runs to 14 residues. Per germline, CDR1 SGHNT and CDR2 YYREEE (reference sequence). V was clipped by 0 bases and J by 2 bases, with 6 bases between them. Sequencing used immunoSEQ multiplex PCR; TCRdb keeps in-frame clones, though not all of them. The table includes a few hundred thousand clones, around 88% detected once. The sample holds one count of this clone. Sequencing used peripheral blood. The receptor's source is a woman aged 25 to 39 who had recovered from COVID-19. The chain joins TRBV5-4 to TRBJ2-4; D may be TRBD1 (5 bases). As DNA, the CDR3 is TGTGCCAGCAGCTTGGAGGGGACCAAAAACATTCAGTACTTC. It translates to CASSLEGTKNIQYF.